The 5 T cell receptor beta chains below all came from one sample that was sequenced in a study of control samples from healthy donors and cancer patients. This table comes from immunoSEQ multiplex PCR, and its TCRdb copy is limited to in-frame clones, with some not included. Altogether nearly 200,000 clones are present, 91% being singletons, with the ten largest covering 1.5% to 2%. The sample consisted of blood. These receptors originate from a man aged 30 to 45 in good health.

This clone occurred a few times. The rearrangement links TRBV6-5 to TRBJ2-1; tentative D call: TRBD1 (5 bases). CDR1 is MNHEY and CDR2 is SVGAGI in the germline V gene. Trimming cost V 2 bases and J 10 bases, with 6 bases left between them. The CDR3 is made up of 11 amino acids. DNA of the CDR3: TGTGCCAGCAGTTACAACAGGGAGCAGTTCTTC. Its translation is CASSYNREQFF.

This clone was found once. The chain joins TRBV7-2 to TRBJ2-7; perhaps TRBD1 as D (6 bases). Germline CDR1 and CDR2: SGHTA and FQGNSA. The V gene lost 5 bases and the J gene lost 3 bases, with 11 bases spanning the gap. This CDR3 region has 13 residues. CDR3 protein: CASSRDKHYEQYF. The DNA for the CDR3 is TGTGCCAGCAGCCGGGACAAGCACTACGAGCAGTACTTC. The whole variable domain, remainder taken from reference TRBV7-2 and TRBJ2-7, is GAGVSQSPSNKVTEKGKDVELRCDPISGHTALYWYRQSLGQGLEFLIYFQGNSAPDKSGLPSDRFSAERTGGSVSTLTIQRTQQEDSAVYLCASSRDKHYEQYFGPGTRLTVT.

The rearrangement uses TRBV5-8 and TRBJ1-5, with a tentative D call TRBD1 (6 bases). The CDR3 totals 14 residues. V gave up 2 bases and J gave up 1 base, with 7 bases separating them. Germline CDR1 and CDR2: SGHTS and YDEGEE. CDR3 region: CASSFRGSNQPQHF. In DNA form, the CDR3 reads TGTGCCAGCAGCTTTAGGGGGAGCAATCAGCCCCAGCATTTT.

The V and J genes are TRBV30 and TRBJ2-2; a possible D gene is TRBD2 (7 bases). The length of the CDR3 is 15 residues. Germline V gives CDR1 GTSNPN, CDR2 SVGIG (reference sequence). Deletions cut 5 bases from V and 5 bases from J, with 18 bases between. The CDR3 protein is CAWEMGGLGTGELFF. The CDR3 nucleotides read TGTGCCTGGGAGATGGGGGGGCTTGGGACCGGGGAGCTGTTTTTT.

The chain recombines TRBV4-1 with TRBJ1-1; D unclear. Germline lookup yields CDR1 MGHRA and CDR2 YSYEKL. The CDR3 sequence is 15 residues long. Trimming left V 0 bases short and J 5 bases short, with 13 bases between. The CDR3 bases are TGCGCCAGCAGCCAAGATTTTGCGGGCAGGACTGAAGCTTTCTTT. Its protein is CASSQDFAGRTEAFF.